The 23 T cell receptor beta chains presented below share a single source sample, sequenced in a study of OX40 agonist ivuxolimab in advanced cancers. Sequenced by immunoSEQ multiplex PCR; TCRdb stores in-frame clones only, minus some. Altogether more than 45,000 clones are present, around 85% being singletons, with the ten largest covering 1.1%. This sample comprised CD4+ or CD8+ T cells sorted from blood, obtained in a trial of the OX40 agonist ivuxolimab. These receptors were obtained from an adult with an advanced solid tumor such as melanoma, head and neck, liver or kidney cancer.

J is TRBJ1-1 and V is TRBV5-4, with 7 bases matching TRBD1. Germline V gives CDR1 SGHNT, CDR2 YYREEE (reference sequence). After removal of 3 bases from V and 2 bases from J, the junction contained 13 bases not matched to a gene. This CDR3 is built from 17 residues. CDR3: CASSSPGGGQINTEAFF. The CDR3 nucleotides read TGTGCCAGCAGCTCCCCCGGGGGGGGACAGATAAACACTGAAGCTTTCTTT. Supplemented by reference TRBV5-4 and TRBJ1-1, the full variable domain reads ETGVTQSPTHLIKTRGQQVTLRCSSQSGHNTVSWYQQALGQGPQFIFQYYREEENGRGNFPPRFSGLQFPNYSSELNVNALELDDSALYLCASSSPGGGQINTEAFFGQGTRLTVV.

J is TRBJ1-3 and V is TRBV4-3; the D is unclear. Per the germline V gene, CDR1 is LGHNA and CDR2 is YSLEER. V was pared by 5 bases and J by 6 bases, with 14 bases between. The CDR3 is made up of 14 amino acids. This CDR3 is CASSLPGSENTIYF. In nucleotides, the CDR3 is TGCGCCAGCAGCTTGCCGGGGAGCGAAAACACCATATATTTT.

This clone has only a few counts. V and J are TRBV7-2 and TRBJ2-1; 8 nucleotides agree with TRBD2. The CDR3 runs to 14 residues. Germline values: CDR1 SGHTA, CDR2 FQGNSA. V was clipped by 0 bases and J by 7 bases; unmatched bases: 2. CDR3 amino acids: CASSLAAGANEQFF. CDR3 DNA sequence: TGTGCCAGCAGCTTAGCAGCGGGGGCTAATGAGCAGTTCTTC. Combining the CDR3 with reference TRBV7-2 and TRBJ2-1 gives the whole variable domain GAGVSQSPSNKVTEKGKDVELRCDPISGHTALYWYRQSLGQGLEFLIYFQGNSAPDKSGLPSDRFSAERTGGSVSTLTIQRTQQEDSAVYLCASSLAAGANEQFFGPGTRLTVL.

This chain joins TRBV19 and TRBJ2-7; 8 bases map to TRBD1. Germline loops: CDR1 LNHDA, CDR2 SQIVND (reference sequence). The junction had 2 bases not matched to a gene; V was cut back by 3 bases and J by 1 base. The CDR3 length is 14 residues. CDR3 in amino acids: CASSMGQVSYEQYF. The CDR3 DNA reads TGTGCCAGTAGTATGGGACAGGTGTCCTACGAGCAGTACTTC.

This clone was recorded only once. The chain has TRBV9 and TRBJ2-6; D may be TRBD1 (5 bases). The germline gives CDR1 SGDLS, CDR2 YYNGEE. CDR3 length: 16 residues. V lost 5 bases, J lost 2 bases, and 14 bases lay in between. CDR3 sequence: CASSSHHRPGANVLTF. CDR3 sequence (DNA): TGTGCCAGCAGTTCCCACCACAGGCCTGGGGCCAACGTCCTGACTTTC.

The V and J genes are TRBV29-1 and TRBJ2-2, with a tentative D call TRBD2 (5 bases). Trimming took 7 bases from V and 4 from J, leaving 16 bases between them. The CDR3 consists of 14 residues. Germline CDR1 SQVTM, CDR2 ANQGSEA. Here the CDR3 reads CSAFRERATGELFF. CDR3 nucleotides: TGCAGCGCCTTTCGGGAAAGGGCCACCGGGGAGCTGTTTTTT.

Only a few counts were recorded for this clone. The chain is built from TRBV4-2 and TRBJ1-6; D may be TRBD1 (6 bases). V dropped 2 bases and J dropped 7 bases, with 12 bases sitting between them. The germline gives CDR1 LGHNA, CDR2 YNFKEQ. This CDR3 is built from 15 residues. Here the CDR3 reads CASSQPQGGNSPLHF. The CDR3 nucleotides are TGTGCCAGCAGCCAACCACAGGGAGGGAATTCACCCCTCCACTTT.

CDR3 bases: TGTGCCAGCAGCCCCCGACAGGGGAATAATGAAAAACTGTTTTTT. Translated, it gives CASSPRQGNNEKLFF. The chain uses TRBV7-9 and TRBJ1-4; 8 bases fit TRBD1. Germline V gene lookup returns CDR1 SEHNR and CDR2 FQNEAQ (reference sequence). V dropped 5 bases and J dropped 4; count of bases not matched to a gene: 6. CDR3 length: 15 residues.

The J gene is TRBJ1-6, the V gene TRBV10-3, with 7 bases fitting TRBD1. Unmatched junction bases numbered 5, after V lost 9 bases and J lost 6 bases. CDR1 and CDR2 (germline): ENHRY, SYGVKD. The CDR3 is 13 amino acids. CDR3 in amino acids: CAIRQGLNSPLHF. The CDR3 region has the DNA TGTGCCATTCGACAGGGCCTTAATTCACCCCTCCACTTT.

The chain's CDR3 is CASSSLGGGLYNEQFF. The DNA for the CDR3 is TGTGCCAGCAGCTCCTTGGGGGGGGGCCTATACAATGAGCAGTTCTTC. The V call is TRBV11-3, the J call TRBJ2-1; D possibly corresponds to TRBD2 (7 bases). Germline values: CDR1 SGHNT, CDR2 YENEEA. Trimming cost V 4 bases and J 4 bases, with 17 bases left between them. CDR3 length: 16 amino acids.

The rearrangement joins TRBV6-5 to TRBJ1-5; tentatively, D is TRBD1 (5 bases). The CDR3 has 13 amino acids. The germline V gene has CDR1 MNHEY and CDR2 SVGAGI. Trimming pared 3 bases from V and 9 bases from J, leaving 12 bases between. The CDR3 coding sequence is TGTGCCAGCAGTTATGGGGGAGTAGGGCCCCAGCATTTT. As protein: CASSYGGVGPQHF.

V and J are TRBV4-1 and TRBJ1-1; 9 nucleotides line up with TRBD1. Per germline, CDR1 MGHRA and CDR2 YSYEKL. Trimming cost V 0 bases and J 4 bases; bases outside gene matches: 12. The CDR3 is 18 amino acids. CDR3 sequence (DNA): TGCGCCAGCAGCCAAGATCGAGAAGGGACAGGGCAGGGCACTGAAGCTTTCTTT. This codes for CASSQDREGTGQGTEAFF.

V is TRBV6-1 and J is TRBJ2-5, with D possibly being TRBD1 (6 bases). Germline V gives CDR1 MNHNS, CDR2 SASEGT. Trimming shortened V by 5 bases and J by 5 bases, and 12 bases separated the two germline ends. The CDR3 covers 13 residues. Here the CDR3 reads CASSSPGAETQYF. CDR3 nucleotides: TGTGCCAGCAGTTCCCCAGGGGCGGAGACCCAGTACTTC.

A single count supports this clone. The rearrangement joins TRBV11-1 to TRBJ2-7; D perhaps matches TRBD2 (5 bases). This CDR3 is built from 15 residues. From germline, CDR1 is SGHAT and CDR2 FQDESV (reference sequence). Trimming took 0 bases from V and 3 from J, leaving 12 bases between them. Written as DNA, the CDR3 is TGTGCCAGCAGCTTAGCTTCCGGGAAGCACTACGAGCAGTACTTC. Its protein is CASSLASGKHYEQYF.

The chain employs TRBV30 and TRBJ2-2; TRBD1 might be the D (6 bases). Germline assignment: CDR1 GTSNPN and CDR2 SVGIG (reference sequence). There are 13 residues in the CDR3. Between the trimmed V and J ends, which lost 0 bases and 8 bases, there was a span of 10 bases. This chain's CDR3 is CAWSVQGSGELFF. CDR3 sequence (DNA): TGTGCCTGGAGTGTTCAGGGGAGTGGGGAGCTGTTTTTT. Variable domain in full (rest from reference TRBV30 and TRBJ2-2): SQTIHQWPATLVQPVGSPLSLECTVEGTSNPNLYWYRQAAGRGLQLLFYSVGIGQISSEVPQNLSASRPQDRQFILSSKKLLLSDSGFYLCAWSVQGSGELFFGEGSRLTVL.

The chain employs TRBV25-1 and TRBJ1-3; a weak D match, TRBD1 (5 bases). This CDR3 is 17 amino acids long. Germline V gene data show CDR1 as MGHDK and CDR2 as SYGVNS. Trimming left V 3 bases short and J 3 bases short, with 18 bases between. CDR3 nucleotides: TGTGCCAGCAGTGACCTAACGAGGGGCGGGTGTGGAAACACCATATATTTT. Amino acid sequence: CASSDLTRGGCGNTIYF.

V is TRBV4-3 and J is TRBJ2-5, with 10 bases lining up with TRBD2. This CDR3 has 17 amino acids. With 4 bases clipped from V and 5 bases from J, the junction kept 13 bases outside the gene matches. Germline CDR1 is LGHNA and CDR2 is YSLEER. The CDR3 DNA reads TGCGCCAGCAGCCGCCCTGGGGAGCGGGGGGGCTATGAGACCCAGTACTTC. Encoded protein: CASSRPGERGGYETQYF.

The CDR3 sequence is CASSGGVHTDTQYF. In DNA, the CDR3 is TGTGCCAGCAGCGGGGGAGTCCACACAGATACGCAGTATTTT. The gene calls are TRBV11-2 and TRBJ2-3, with D tentatively TRBD1 or TRBD2 (5 bases each). Looked up from germline, CDR1 is SGHAT and CDR2 is FQNNGV. V was pared by 5 bases and J by 2 bases, with 11 bases between. The CDR3 length is 14 residues.

This clone was found a few times. This sequence joins TRBV2 and TRBJ1-2; 9 nucleotides line up with TRBD1. This CDR3 has 14 amino acids. The junction had 9 bases not matched to a gene; V was cut back by 6 bases and J by 7 bases. Germline CDR1 is SNHLY and CDR2 is FYNNEI. DNA of the CDR3: TGTGCCAGCAGCCCACAGGGGGCGCGCTCTGGCTACACCTTC. Protein product: CASSPQGARSGYTF.

V gene TRBV18 combines with J gene TRBJ1-1; D is perhaps TRBD1 (5 bases). Deletions cut 2 bases from V and 4 bases from J, with 20 bases between. CDR1 and CDR2 from the germline V gene are KGHSH and LQKENI. The CDR3 sequence is 17 residues long. The CDR3 nucleotides are TGTGCCAGCTCACCATCACGGGGGAAGGGCGCAGGCACTGAAGCTTTCTTT. Its protein is CASSPSRGKGAGTEAFF.

DNA for the CDR3: TGTGCCAGCAGGGGAGGAGGGGACAATGAGCAGTTCTTC. Protein product: CASRGGGDNEQFF. The chain links TRBV25-1 to TRBJ2-1, with D perhaps matching TRBD2 (6 bases). The CDR3 has 13 amino acids. V gave up 6 bases and J gave up 5 bases, with 11 bases separating them. Germline CDR1 reads MGHDK; CDR2 reads SYGVNS.

V gene TRBV7-2 combines with J gene TRBJ1-1; D gene uncertain. This CDR3 has 14 residues. Germline CDR1 and CDR2: SGHTA and FQGNSA. V was trimmed by 5 bases and J by 5 bases, leaving 15 bases between them. The CDR3, as DNA: TGTGCCAGCAGCCCACCGGGTCTGGGGACTGAAGCTTTCTTT. Amino acids: CASSPPGLGTEAFF.

The chain uses TRBV5-4 and TRBJ2-2; D unresolved. This CDR3 has 15 residues. Per the germline V gene, CDR1 is SGHNT and CDR2 is YYREEE (reference sequence). Trimming removed 4 bases from V and 5 bases from J, with 15 bases in between. The CDR3 DNA sequence: TGTGCCAGCAGCCCCGACGCGGTAGGGACCGGGGAGCTGTTTTTT. Its translation: CASSPDAVGTGELFF.